This entry lists 16 T cell receptor beta chains sequenced from one sample in a study of identical twins. TCRdb fed the 5' RACE reads into MiXCR, producing one record per CDR3 protein. The data hold around 240,000 distinct CDR3 sequences, with about 10% observed a single time. The source material was memory T cells sorted from blood. All receptors come from a man aged 45-65 years in good health.

The table lists this clonotype with many counts. The chain joins TRBV10-3 to TRBJ2-7; 9 nucleotides agree with TRBD1. The J segment lost 4 bases and the V segment lost 2 bases, leaving 6 bases of the junction unmatched. The CDR3 consists of 15 residues. Germline loops: CDR1 ENHRY, CDR2 SYGVKD. The CDR3 DNA follows: TGTGCCATCAGTGAGCCCGGGACAGGGTTTTACGAGCAGTACTTC. Protein: CAISEPGTGFYEQYF.

This clonotype was counted many times. The chain links TRBV29-1 to TRBJ2-3; TRBD2 matches 7 bases. V lost 3 bases to trimming and J lost 8 bases; unmatched junction nucleotides: 5. Germline loops: CDR1 SQVTM, CDR2 ANQGSEA. The CDR3 is 12 amino acids. The CDR3 loop reads CSVESGEGTQYF. The CDR3, as DNA: TGCAGCGTTGAGTCTGGGGAGGGTACGCAGTATTTT.

This clonotype came up many times. The V and J genes are TRBV15 and TRBJ2-7; D may be TRBD1 or TRBD2 (5 bases each). The CDR3 sequence is 13 residues long. Germline V gives CDR1 LNHNV, CDR2 YYDKDF (reference sequence). Trimming removed 6 bases at V and 7 bases at J, with 16 bases between. CDR3 bases: TGTGCCACCAGAGGGACGTCCTACGGGGAGCAGTACTTC. Protein product: CATRGTSYGEQYF.

The rearrangement links TRBV6-2 or TRBV6-3 to TRBJ2-5, with 11 bases identical to TRBD2. V gave up 7 bases and J gave up 5 bases; unmatched junction bases: 6. Germline loops: CDR1 MNHEY, CDR2 SVGEGT. The CDR3 contains 14 residues. The chain's CDR3 is CASKKLAGVETQYF. The DNA of the CDR3 is TGTGCCAGCAAGAAACTAGCGGGAGTTGAGACCCAGTACTTC.

The chain employs TRBV5-4 and TRBJ2-3, with D perhaps TRBD1 or TRBD2 (5 bases each). Trimming left V 3 bases short and J 6 bases short, with 17 bases between. The CDR3 spans 15 residues. Germline V CDR1 and CDR2: SGHNT, YYREEE (reference sequence). The CDR3, as DNA: TGTGCCAGCAGCTCGGGACCATCAACTGGGGATACGCAGTATTTT. This translates into CASSSGPSTGDTQYF.

CDR3 bases: TGTGCCAGCAGTTTATTGGGATCAGGGGAGACCCAGTACTTC. This sequence encodes CASSLLGSGETQYF. The V call is TRBV27, the J call TRBJ2-5, with D possibly matching TRBD1 (5 bases). Germline lookup yields CDR1 MNHEY and CDR2 SMNVEV (reference sequence). This CDR3 is built from 14 residues. V lost 1 base and J 5 bases, leaving 11 bases between the germline ends.

V and J are TRBV6-2 or TRBV6-3 and TRBJ2-3; the match to TRBD2 covers 11 bases. Looked up from germline, CDR1 is MNHEY and CDR2 is SVGEGT. CDR3 length: 15 residues. The ends lost 5 bases at V and 4 bases at J; junction bases unmatched: 5. The CDR3 DNA reads TGTGCCAGCAGTCCGACTAGCGGGACCCCAGATACGCAGTATTTT. It codes for CASSPTSGTPDTQYF.

Many counts were recorded for this clonotype. CDR3 residues: CASSLDSGGNTGELFF. CDR3 sequence (DNA): TGCGCCAGCAGCTTGGATAGCGGGGGTAATACCGGGGAGCTGTTTTTT. The chain combines TRBV5-1 with TRBJ2-2; 9 positions match TRBD2. Germline V lookup: CDR1 SGHRS, CDR2 YFSETQ. V shed 0 bases, J shed 5 bases, and the junction held 5 bases outside the gene matches. The CDR3 has 16 residues.

This clonotype has a handful of counts. This sequence joins TRBV5-5 and TRBJ1-5; the D gene is possibly TRBD1 (5 bases). V was clipped by 0 bases and J by 0 bases, with 7 bases between them. The CDR3 is 15 amino acids. CDR1 SGHKS and CDR2 YYEKEE come from the germline V gene (reference sequence). CDR3 sequence: CASSLAGNSNQPQHF. The CDR3 DNA reads as TGTGCCAGCAGCTTGGCAGGGAATAGCAATCAGCCCCAGCATTTT.

By share, this clonotype counts as medium-sized. V and J are TRBV24-1 and TRBJ2-7, with D uncertain. The germline V gene has CDR1 KGHDR and CDR2 SFDVKD. The CDR3 has 13 residues. V was clipped by 4 bases and J by 2 bases, with 8 bases between them. The CDR3 bases are TGTGCCACCAGTGAGGCCGGTACCTACGAGCAGTACTTC. It specifies CATSEAGTYEQYF.

The V and J genes are TRBV27 and TRBJ2-2; possible D gene TRBD1, 7 bases. V lost 4 bases to trimming and J lost 6 bases, with 15 bases between them. The germline V gene encodes CDR1 MNHEY and CDR2 SMNVEV (reference sequence). The CDR3 totals 15 residues. The CDR3 loop reads CASSYGGTVAGELFF. CDR3 sequence (DNA): TGTGCCAGCAGTTATGGGGGGACAGTTGCCGGGGAGCTGTTTTTT.

This clonotype was recorded at least ten times. The chain combines TRBV27 with TRBJ1-3, with TRBD1 identical over 8 bases. Losses at the gene ends were 2 bases for V and 0 bases for J; bases not matched to a gene: 3. Germline V gives CDR1 MNHEY, CDR2 SMNVEV (reference sequence). The CDR3 sequence is 16 residues long. CDR3 sequence (DNA): TGTGCCAGCAGTTTAACAGGGGGTCTCTCTGGAAACACCATATATTTT. Amino acid sequence: CASSLTGGLSGNTIYF.

This clonotype has at least ten counts. The rearrangement uses TRBV5-1 and TRBJ1-1; TRBD1 matches at 7 bases. The germline CDR1 and CDR2 sequences are SGHRS and YFSETQ. V shed 5 bases and J 5 bases; nucleotides not matched to a gene: 9. The CDR3 loop spans 14 amino acids. For the CDR3, the DNA is TGCGCCAGCAGAAGGGACAGCAGGGCTACTGAAGCTTTCTTT. Its protein is CASRRDSRATEAFF. Using reference TRBV5-1 and TRBJ1-1 for the parts outside the CDR3, the full variable domain is KAGVTQTPRYLIKTRGQQVTLSCSPISGHRSVSWYQQTPGQGLQFLFEYFSETQRNKGNFPGRFSGRQFSNSRSEMNVSTLELGDSALYLCASRRDSRATEAFFGQGTRLTVV.

This chain joins TRBV20-1 and TRBJ2-7; D is unclear. This CDR3 has 13 amino acids. Germline V CDR1 and CDR2: DFQATT, SNEGSKA (reference sequence). The V end was cut by 3 bases, the J end by 6 bases, with 15 bases between. The CDR3 sequence: CSASTLTPSEQYF. CDR3 nucleotide sequence: TGCAGTGCTAGTACCCTGACCCCCTCCGAGCAGTACTTC.

This clonotype was found many times. V is TRBV6-2 or TRBV6-3 and J is TRBJ1-5; D unresolved. This CDR3 comprises 13 residues. CDR1 and CDR2 from the germline V gene are MNHEY and SVGEGT. The V end was cut by 7 bases, the J end by 2 bases, with 9 bases between. For the CDR3, the DNA is TGTGCCAGCACCGACCTACGCAATCAGCCCCAGCATTTT. This sequence encodes CASTDLRNQPQHF.

This clonotype occurred once. The rearrangement joins TRBV4-2 to TRBJ2-1; TRBD2 matches at 13 bases. In germline, CDR1 is LGHNA, CDR2 YNFKEQ. There are 15 residues in the CDR3. With V trimmed by 2 bases and J by 9 bases, 4 bases remained unmatched. The CDR3 spells CASSQTSGGATEQFF. Written as DNA, the CDR3 is TGTGCCAGCAGCCAAACTAGCGGGGGGGCAACTGAGCAGTTCTTC.